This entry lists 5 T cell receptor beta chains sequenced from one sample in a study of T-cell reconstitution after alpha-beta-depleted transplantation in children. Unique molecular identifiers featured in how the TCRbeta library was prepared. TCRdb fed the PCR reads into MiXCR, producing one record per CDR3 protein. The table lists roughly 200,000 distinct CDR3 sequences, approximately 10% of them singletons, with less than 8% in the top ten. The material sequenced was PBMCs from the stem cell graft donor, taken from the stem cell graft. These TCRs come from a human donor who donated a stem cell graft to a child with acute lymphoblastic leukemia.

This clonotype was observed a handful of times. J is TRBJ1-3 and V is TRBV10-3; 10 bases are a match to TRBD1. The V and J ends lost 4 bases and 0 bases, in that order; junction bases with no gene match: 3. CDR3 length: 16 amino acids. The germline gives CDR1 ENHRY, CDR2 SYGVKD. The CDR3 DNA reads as TGTGCCATCAGTGGCGGGACAGGGGACTCTGGAAACACCATATATTTT. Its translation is CAISGGTGDSGNTIYF.

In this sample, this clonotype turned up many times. DNA of the CDR3: TGTGCCAGCAGCTTAGTTTTCACTCAAGAGACCCAGTACTTC. It translates to CASSLVFTQETQYF. This rearrangement joins TRBV11-2 to TRBJ2-5, with unresolved D. There are 14 residues in the CDR3. Germline V gives CDR1 SGHAT, CDR2 FQNNGV. Trimming stripped 1 base from V and 2 bases from J, with 8 bases between.

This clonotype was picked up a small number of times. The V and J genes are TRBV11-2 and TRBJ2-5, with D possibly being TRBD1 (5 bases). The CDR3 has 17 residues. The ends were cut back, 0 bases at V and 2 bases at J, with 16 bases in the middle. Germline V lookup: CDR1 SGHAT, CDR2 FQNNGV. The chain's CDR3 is CASSLDLRAGPQETQYF. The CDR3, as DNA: TGTGCCAGCAGCTTAGATCTCCGGGCAGGGCCTCAAGAGACCCAGTACTTC.

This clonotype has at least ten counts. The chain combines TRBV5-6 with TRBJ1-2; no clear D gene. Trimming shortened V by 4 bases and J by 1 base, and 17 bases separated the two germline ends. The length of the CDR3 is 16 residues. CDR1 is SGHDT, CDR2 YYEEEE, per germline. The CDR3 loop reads CASSPGMGNFNYGYTF. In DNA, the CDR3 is TGTGCCAGCAGCCCCGGGATGGGGAACTTTAACTATGGCTACACCTTC.

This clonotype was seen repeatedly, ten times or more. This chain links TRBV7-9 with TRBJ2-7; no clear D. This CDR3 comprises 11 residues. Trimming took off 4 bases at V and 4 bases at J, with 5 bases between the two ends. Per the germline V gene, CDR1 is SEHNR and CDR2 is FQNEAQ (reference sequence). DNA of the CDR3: TGTGCCAGCAGCTCTATTTACGAGCAGTACTTC. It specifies CASSSIYEQYF.